This passage covers 22 T cell receptor beta chains from one sample sequenced in a study of lymphopenia after photon versus proton radiotherapy. Sequencing used immunoSEQ multiplex PCR; TCRdb keeps in-frame clones, though not all of them. The table has about 29,000 clones, about nine tenths seen once. The material was peripheral blood, obtained from a patient treated with proton-based radiotherapy. The receptors originated from a woman aged 55 to 70 with cholangiocarcinoma. Some clones in this sample may be carry-over from other donors' samples.

The rearrangement uses TRBV11-2 and TRBJ1-2, with a possible D match to TRBD1 (5 bases). The V gene lost 1 base and the J gene lost 8 bases, with 11 bases spanning the gap. Looked up from germline, CDR1 is SGHAT and CDR2 is FQNNGV. This CDR3 has 13 amino acids. Here the CDR3 reads CASSLVAPGGYTF. DNA for the CDR3: TGTGCCAGCAGCTTAGTGGCCCCAGGGGGCTACACCTTC.

The chain links TRBV14 to TRBJ1-6; D possibly corresponds to TRBD1 (6 bases). CDR3 size: 13 residues. Germline CDR1 and CDR2: SGHDN and FVKESK. Between the trimmed V and J ends, which lost 4 bases and 15 bases, there was a span of 16 bases. CDR3 DNA sequence: TGTGCCAGCAGCCCACGAGTACAGGGCTACCTCCACTTT. Its protein is CASSPRVQGYLHF.

J is TRBJ2-2 and V is TRBV28, with no clear D. CDR1 is MDHEN and CDR2 is SYDVKM in the germline V gene. This CDR3 contains 13 residues. V was trimmed by 3 bases and J by 1 base, leaving 3 bases between them. The DNA of the CDR3 is TGTGCCAGCAGTTTGCTGAACACCGGGGAGCTGTTTTTT. Translation gives CASSLLNTGELFF.

The V call is TRBV27, the J call TRBJ1-6, with D perhaps matching TRBD1 (6 bases). Germline assignment: CDR1 MNHEY and CDR2 SMNVEV (reference sequence). V was cut by 5 bases and J by 8 bases, with 22 bases left in between. This CDR3 spans 17 amino acids. The CDR3 region has the DNA TGTGCCAGCAGTCCGAGAGGGGGGCCGGGTGTGGATTCACCCCTCCACTTT. The encoded protein is CASSPRGGPGVDSPLHF.

The chain joins TRBV7-9 to TRBJ1-2, with unresolved D. This CDR3 is 11 amino acids long. From germline, CDR1 is SEHNR and CDR2 FQNEAQ (reference sequence). V lost 9 bases, J lost 4 bases, and 9 bases lay in between. The CDR3 loop reads CASQRGYGYTF. The CDR3 region has the DNA TGTGCCAGTCAGCGGGGCTATGGCTACACCTTC.

CDR3 sequence: CASSQGLRVGQETQYF. The CDR3 DNA is TGTGCCAGCAGCCAAGGTCTCAGGGTGGGCCAAGAGACCCAGTACTTC. The chain recombines TRBV14 with TRBJ2-5, with D tentatively TRBD1 (5 bases). V was cut by 1 base and J by 1 base, with 13 bases left in between. This CDR3 region has 16 residues. Germline V gene sequence: CDR1 SGHDN, CDR2 FVKESK.

The J gene is TRBJ2-7, the V gene TRBV6-1; D unclear. The germline V and J ends were trimmed by 7 bases and 0 bases, with 7 bases remaining between them. The germline gives CDR1 MNHNS, CDR2 SASEGT. The CDR3 totals 12 residues. CDR3 sequence: CASTQHSYEQYF. The CDR3 bases are TGTGCCAGCACCCAGCACTCCTACGAGCAGTACTTC.

The chain joins TRBV5-1 to TRBJ2-7, with D uncertain. Germline V gene sequence: CDR1 SGHRS, CDR2 YFSETQ. The ends were cut back, 5 bases at V and 0 bases at J, with 15 bases in the middle. The CDR3 contains 15 residues. The CDR3 bases are TGCGCCAGCAGAGATTTAGGAGCTAGCTCCTACGAGCAGTACTTC. Translation gives CASRDLGASSYEQYF.

The rearrangement uses TRBV7-8 and TRBJ1-1; the D is unclear. V was cut by 1 base and J by 3 bases, with 6 bases left in between. Germline V CDR1 and CDR2: SGHVS, FQNEAQ. CDR3 length: 13 amino acids. The CDR3 spells CASSLVGYTEAFF. The CDR3 DNA reads TGTGCCAGCAGCTTAGTGGGGTACACTGAAGCTTTCTTT. Complete variable domain (other parts from reference TRBV7-8 and TRBJ1-1): GAGVSQSPRYKVAKRGQDVALRCDPISGHVSLFWYQQALGQGPEFLTYFQNEAQLDKSGLPSDRFFAERPEGSVSTLKIQRTQQEDSAVYLCASSLVGYTEAFFGQGTRLTVV.

V is TRBV4-2 and J is TRBJ2-1; 13 nucleotides line up with TRBD2. The J segment lost 6 bases and the V segment lost 0 bases, leaving 11 bases of the junction unmatched. The germline CDR1 and CDR2 sequences are LGHNA and YNFKEQ. The CDR3 is 19 residues long. The CDR3 coding sequence is TGTGCCAGCAGCCAAGAGCCGTGGACTAGCGGGAGCGGGGCCAATGAGCAGTTCTTC. Its translation is CASSQEPWTSGSGANEQFF.

J is TRBJ1-1 and V is TRBV29-1, with TRBD1 matching over 7 bases. J gave up 10 bases and V 6 bases, and 17 bases lay outside the gene matches. The length of the CDR3 is 14 residues. Per germline, CDR1 SQVTM and CDR2 ANQGSEA. The CDR3 DNA reads as TGCAGCGTAACTGGACAGGCAACCTCCCTGGGAGCTTTCTTT. Translation: CSVTGQATSLGAFF.

Comments on this clone: The junction departs from germline at one end; a sequencing error may be responsible. J is TRBJ2-2 and V is TRBV2; 8 bases are shared with TRBD1. Germline values: CDR1 SNHLY, CDR2 FYNNEI. The CDR3 has 16 amino acids. CDR3 nucleotide sequence: TGTGCCAGCAGTGTCCCTTACAGGGGGAACGCCGGGGAGCTGTTTTTT. Translation: CASSVPYRGNAGELFF.

CDR3 in amino acids: CASSLSGYSNQPQHF. CDR3 nucleotides: TGCGCCAGCAGCTTGTCGGGGTATAGCAATCAGCCCCAGCATTTT. This chain joins TRBV5-1 and TRBJ1-5; D unclear. This CDR3 contains 15 residues. Trimming pared 1 base from V and 0 bases from J, leaving 8 bases between. Per germline, CDR1 SGHRS and CDR2 YFSETQ.

This clone appeared once. The J gene is TRBJ2-1, the V gene TRBV9; the D is unclear. There are 13 residues in the CDR3. Trimming left V 1 base short and J 4 bases short, with 6 bases between. The germline gives CDR1 SGDLS, CDR2 YYNGEE. The DNA of the CDR3 is TGTGCCAGCAGCGTAAGACTTTACAATGAGCAGTTCTTC. It translates to CASSVRLYNEQFF.

The V gene is TRBV6-5, the J gene TRBJ1-5; no reliable D call. The V end was cut by 6 bases, the J end by 4 bases, with 10 bases between. CDR1 is MNHEY, CDR2 SVGAGI, per germline. This CDR3 spans 13 amino acids. The CDR3 reads CASRRKGNQPQHF. DNA of the CDR3: TGTGCCAGCAGACGTAAGGGAAATCAGCCCCAGCATTTT.

This chain joins TRBV19 and TRBJ1-2; 7 bases are shared with TRBD1. V lost 5 bases, J lost 6 bases, and 12 bases stayed unmatched. Germline V gene data show CDR1 as LNHDA and CDR2 as SQIVND (reference sequence). The CDR3 extends over 15 amino acids. The CDR3: CASSAQQTGRNGYTF. CDR3 coding DNA: TGTGCCAGTAGTGCACAGCAGACAGGGAGAAATGGCTACACCTTC.

V and J are TRBV7-2 and TRBJ2-1, with 8 bases identical to TRBD1. The J segment lost 6 bases and the V segment lost 3 bases, leaving 4 bases of the junction unmatched. The CDR3 is made up of 14 amino acids. Germline lookup yields CDR1 SGHTA and CDR2 FQGNSA. The CDR3 sequence is CASSFRQGSNEQFF. CDR3 bases: TGTGCCAGCAGCTTTCGACAGGGGTCCAATGAGCAGTTCTTC.

The sample holds one count of this clone. The chain combines TRBV7-9 with TRBJ1-6, with TRBD1 as a possible D gene (6 bases). The CDR3 contains 17 residues. Per germline, CDR1 SEHNR and CDR2 FQNEAQ (reference sequence). The ends were cut back, 6 bases at V and 4 bases at J, with 19 bases in the middle. The DNA for the CDR3 is TGTGCCAGCAGTTCCTCGGGGGGGCCCGATTATAATTCACCCCTCCACTTT. Its protein product is CASSSSGGPDYNSPLHF.

The chain joins TRBV2 to TRBJ2-1; no reliable D call. CDR1 and CDR2 (germline): SNHLY, FYNNEI. The V and J ends lost 1 base and 13 bases respectively, with 11 bases between them. This CDR3 is 12 amino acids long. CDR3 DNA sequence: TGTGCCAGCAGTGAAGTGGGGTCTTTCCAGTTCTTC. Residues: CASSEVGSFQFF.

The chain couples TRBV6-4 to TRBJ2-1; 10 bases are a match to TRBD1. Germline V gives CDR1 MRHNA, CDR2 SNTAGT. The CDR3 runs 15 residues. Germline trimming cut 3 bases from V and 7 bases from J; bases unmatched to any gene: 6. DNA for the CDR3: TGTGCCAGCAGTGATCGGACAGGGGGTAAAAATGAGCAGTTCTTC. Translating it yields CASSDRTGGKNEQFF.

The gene calls are TRBV5-1 and TRBJ2-5, with TRBD2 identical over 13 bases. CDR1 SGHRS and CDR2 YFSETQ come from the germline V gene. The CDR3 loop spans 18 amino acids. V was pared by 3 bases and J by 1 base, with 9 bases of the junction left unmatched. The CDR3 is CASSSPGTSGALQETQYF. In DNA form, the CDR3 reads TGCGCCAGCAGCTCCCCCGGGACTAGCGGGGCCCTCCAAGAGACCCAGTACTTC.

Here the CDR3 DNA reads TGCGCCAGCAGCCAAGGTGACAGGGTAGGCAACACTGAAGCTTTCTTT. This encodes CASSQGDRVGNTEAFF. The chain recombines TRBV4-1 with TRBJ1-1, with 7 bases fitting TRBD1. This CDR3 has 16 amino acids. From germline, CDR1 is MGHRA and CDR2 YSYEKL. Germline trimming cut 1 base from V and 2 bases from J; bases unmatched to any gene: 7.